These 7 T cell receptor beta chains share one sample of origin, sequenced in a study. Using its own MiXCR run on the 5' RACE reads, TCRdb lists one record per CDR3 protein. The sample has 8,000 or so distinct CDR3 sequences; about a third are singletons. Sequencing input: tumor-infiltrating memory CD4+ T cells sorted from the breast tumor. Subset here: memory CD4+ T cells, CD4+CD45RO+CD25-. The receptors here all came from a female donor with breast cancer.

The chain combines TRBV20-1 with TRBJ1-6; 7 bases agree with TRBD1. In germline, CDR1 is DFQATT, CDR2 SNEGSKA (reference sequence). The CDR3 is 17 amino acids. V shed 0 bases and J 9 bases; nucleotides not matched to a gene: 14. DNA of the CDR3: TGCAGTGCTAGAGATCGTGTAAAGGGACAGTCTATTTCACCCCTCCACTTT. This codes for CSARDRVKGQSISPLHF.

This clonotype showed up many times. J is TRBJ2-7 and V is TRBV7-6; D not certain. The V gene's germline CDR1 is SGHVS and CDR2 FNYEAQ. V lost 1 base and J 1 base, leaving 5 bases between the germline ends. The CDR3 is 13 amino acids. The CDR3 sequence is CASSLGRSYEQYF. In DNA form, the CDR3 reads TGTGCCAGCAGCTTAGGCAGATCCTACGAGCAGTACTTC.

This rearrangement joins TRBV11-2 to TRBJ2-7; 8 bases match TRBD1. Germline trimming cut 4 bases from V and 5 bases from J; bases unmatched to any gene: 10. Germline V CDR1 and CDR2: SGHAT, FQNNGV. This CDR3 contains 15 residues. The chain's CDR3 is CASSSTTGVVHEQYF. CDR3 DNA sequence: TGTGCCAGCAGCTCTACGACAGGGGTGGTCCACGAGCAGTACTTC.

The chain has TRBV20-1 and TRBJ2-5, with D possibly being TRBD2 (5 bases). V was shortened by 3 bases and J by 4 bases, with 15 bases between the two germline ends. Germline V gene lookup returns CDR1 DFQATT and CDR2 SNEGSKA (reference sequence). The CDR3 extends over 14 amino acids. The CDR3 is CSASLGVGSETQYF. The CDR3 DNA sequence: TGCAGTGCTAGTTTGGGAGTGGGGTCAGAGACCCAGTACTTC.

As regards this clonotype: A much larger clonotype is one base distant, so this may be a read error. The CDR3 is CAGSSGLTDTQYF. The CDR3 region has the DNA TGTGCCGGCAGTTCGGGCCTCACAGATACGCAGTATTTT. This rearrangement joins TRBV12-3 or TRBV12-4 to TRBJ2-3, with D unresolved. The CDR3 has 13 residues.

This clonotype appeared a few times. The V and J genes are TRBV28 and TRBJ2-1; 10 nucleotides align to TRBD2. The CDR3 covers 17 residues. CDR1 is MDHEN, CDR2 SYDVKM, per germline. Losses at the gene ends were 7 bases for V and 6 bases for J; bases not matched to a gene: 15. CDR3 coding DNA: TGTGCCAGCAACCCCCTACATTCAGCGGGAGGGGGCAATGAGCAGTTCTTC. This translates into CASNPLHSAGGGNEQFF.

To note about this clonotype: Since the CDR3 does not end with the conserved phenylalanine or tryptophan, this likely comes from a read error. The V and J genes are TRBV28 and TRBJ1-1; no clear D gene. The germline V gene encodes CDR1 MDHEN and CDR2 SYDVKM. CDR3 size: 12 residues. The CDR3 is CTSRTRRAEAFI. The CDR3 DNA reads TGTACCAGCAGAACCCGGAGGGCTGAAGCTTTCATT.